This T cell receptor beta chain derives from a study of T cells in Graves' hyperthyroidism and ophthalmopathy. Uncontrolled infection, other autoimmune disease, pregnancy or lactation barred patients from enrollment. This clonotype was seen only a few times. Researchers took RNA transcripts and amplified the TCR beta CDR3 regions from them. The HTBI primer set served for first-round RT-PCR of the TCR CDR3. In TCRdb, the multiplex PCR reads were re-called with MiXCR into one record per CDR3 protein. The table has 450,000 to 500,000 distinct CDR3 sequences, about 22% seen once. V was trimmed by 6 bases and J by 7 bases, leaving 12 bases between them. The CDR3 sequence is 11 residues long. Germline CDR1 and CDR2: SQVTM and ANQGSEA.

The sequencing sample was made of blood. J is TRBJ1-1 and V is TRBV29-1; D remains ambiguous. The sequence came from a woman in her 70s with Graves' ophthalmopathy. CDR3: CSVEGIDEAFF. The CDR3 nucleotides are TGCAGCGTAGAGGGTATTGATGAAGCTTTCTTT. The variable domain in full, with the rest retrieved from reference TRBV29-1 and TRBJ1-1, is SAVISQKPSRDICQRGTSLTIQCQVDSQVTMMFWYRQQPGQSLTLIATANQGSEATYESGFVIDKFPISRPNLTFSTLTVSNMSPEDSSIYLCSVEGIDEAFFGQGTRLTVV.